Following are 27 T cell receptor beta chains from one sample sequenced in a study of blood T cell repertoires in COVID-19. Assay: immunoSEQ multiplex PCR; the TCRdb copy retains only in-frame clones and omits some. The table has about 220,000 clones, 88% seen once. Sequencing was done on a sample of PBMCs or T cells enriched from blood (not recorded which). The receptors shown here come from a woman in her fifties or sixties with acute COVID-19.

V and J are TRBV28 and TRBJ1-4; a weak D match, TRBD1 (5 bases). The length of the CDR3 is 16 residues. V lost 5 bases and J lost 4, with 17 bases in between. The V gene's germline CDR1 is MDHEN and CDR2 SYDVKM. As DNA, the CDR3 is TGTGCCAGCAGTAACTCCCCGACAGCGCTTAATGAAAAACTGTTTTTT. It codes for CASSNSPTALNEKLFF. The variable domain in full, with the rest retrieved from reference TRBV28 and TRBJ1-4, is DVKVTQSSRYLVKRTGEKVFLECVQDMDHENMFWYRQDPGLGLRLIYFSYDVKMKEKGDIPEGYSVSREKKERFSLILESASTNQTSMYLCASSNSPTALNEKLFFGSGTQLSVL.

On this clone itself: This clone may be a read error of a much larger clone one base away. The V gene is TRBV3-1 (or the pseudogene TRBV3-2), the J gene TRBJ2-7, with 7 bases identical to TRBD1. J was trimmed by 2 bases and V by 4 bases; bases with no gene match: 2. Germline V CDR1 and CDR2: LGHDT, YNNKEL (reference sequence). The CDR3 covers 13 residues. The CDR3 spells CASSLDRAYEQYF. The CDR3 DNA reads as TGTGCCAGCAGCCTCGACAGGGCCTACGAGCAGTACTTC.

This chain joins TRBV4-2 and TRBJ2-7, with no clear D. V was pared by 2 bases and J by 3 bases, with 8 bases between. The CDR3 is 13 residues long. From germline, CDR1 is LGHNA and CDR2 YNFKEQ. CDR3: CASSQNINYEQYF. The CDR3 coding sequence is TGTGCCAGCAGCCAAAACATCAACTACGAGCAGTACTTC.

Here the CDR3 reads CASSLGLQTNYGYTF. The CDR3 coding sequence is TGCGCCAGCAGCTTGGGACTCCAGACTAACTATGGCTACACCTTC. This chain connects TRBV5-1 to TRBJ1-2; D gene uncertain. The germline gives CDR1 SGHRS, CDR2 YFSETQ. The CDR3 has 15 residues. V shed 0 bases and J shed 0 bases, with 9 bases lying between them.

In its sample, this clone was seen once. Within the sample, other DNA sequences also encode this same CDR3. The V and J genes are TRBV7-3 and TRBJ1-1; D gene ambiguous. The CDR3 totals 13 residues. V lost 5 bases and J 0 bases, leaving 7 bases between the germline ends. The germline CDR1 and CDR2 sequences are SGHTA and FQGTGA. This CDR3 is CASSLTMNTEAFF. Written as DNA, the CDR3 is TGTGCCAGCAGCCTTACAATGAACACTGAAGCTTTCTTT.

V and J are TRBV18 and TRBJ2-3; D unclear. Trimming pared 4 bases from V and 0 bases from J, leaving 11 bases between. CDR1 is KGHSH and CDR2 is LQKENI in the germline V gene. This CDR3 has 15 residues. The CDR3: CASSLVLTSTDTQYF. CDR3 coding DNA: TGTGCCAGCTCACTCGTTCTTACTAGCACAGATACGCAGTATTTT.

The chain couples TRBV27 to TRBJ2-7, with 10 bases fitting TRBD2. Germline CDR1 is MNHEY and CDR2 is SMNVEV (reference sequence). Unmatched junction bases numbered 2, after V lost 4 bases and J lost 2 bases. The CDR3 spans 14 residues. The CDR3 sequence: CASSYSGRAYEQYF. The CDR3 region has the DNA TGTGCCAGCAGTTACAGCGGGAGGGCCTACGAGCAGTACTTC.

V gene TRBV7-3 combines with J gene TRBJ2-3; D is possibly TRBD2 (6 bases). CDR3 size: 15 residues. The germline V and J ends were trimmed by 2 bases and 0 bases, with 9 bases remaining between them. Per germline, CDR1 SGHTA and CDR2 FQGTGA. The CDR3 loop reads CASSLLAASTDTQYF. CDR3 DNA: TGTGCCAGCAGCTTATTAGCGGCTAGCACAGATACGCAGTATTTT. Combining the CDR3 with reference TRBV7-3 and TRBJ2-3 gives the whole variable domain GAGVSQTPSNKVTEKGKYVELRCDPISGHTALYWYRQSLGQGPEFLIYFQGTGAADDSGLPNDRFFAVRPEGSVSTLKIQRTERGDSAVYLCASSLLAASTDTQYFGPGTRLTVL.

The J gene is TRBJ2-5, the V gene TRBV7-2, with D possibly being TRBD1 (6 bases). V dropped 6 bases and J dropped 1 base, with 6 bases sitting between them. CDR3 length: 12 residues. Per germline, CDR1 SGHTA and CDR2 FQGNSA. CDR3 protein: CASRGAQETQYF. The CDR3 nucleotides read TGTGCCAGCAGGGGGGCCCAAGAGACCCAGTACTTC. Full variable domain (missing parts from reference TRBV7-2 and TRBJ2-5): GAGVSQSPSNKVTEKGKDVELRCDPISGHTALYWYRQSLGQGLEFLIYFQGNSAPDKSGLPSDRFSAERTGGSVSTLTIQRTQQEDSAVYLCASRGAQETQYFGPGTRLLVL.

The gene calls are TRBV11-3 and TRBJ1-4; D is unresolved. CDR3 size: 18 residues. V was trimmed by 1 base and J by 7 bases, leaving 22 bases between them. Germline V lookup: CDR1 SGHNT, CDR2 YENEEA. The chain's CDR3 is CASSLVNQLAGAPEKLFF. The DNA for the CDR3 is TGTGCCAGCAGCTTAGTCAACCAATTAGCGGGAGCTCCTGAAAAACTGTTTTTT.

CDR3 bases: TGTGCCAGCAGTTACTCGAACAGCAAAACCCAAGCTTTCTTT. This codes for CASSYSNSKTQAFF. The chain is built from TRBV6-5 and TRBJ1-1; D is unresolved. Looked up from germline, CDR1 is MNHEY and CDR2 is SVGAGI. Trimming stripped 0 bases from V and 9 bases from J, with 14 bases between. CDR3 size: 14 residues.

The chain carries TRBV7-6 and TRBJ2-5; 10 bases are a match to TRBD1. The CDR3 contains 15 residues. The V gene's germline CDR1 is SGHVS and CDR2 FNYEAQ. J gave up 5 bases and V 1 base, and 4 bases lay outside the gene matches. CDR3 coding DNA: TGTGCCAGCAGCTTAGGGGACAGGGGATCTGAGACCCAGTACTTC. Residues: CASSLGDRGSETQYF.

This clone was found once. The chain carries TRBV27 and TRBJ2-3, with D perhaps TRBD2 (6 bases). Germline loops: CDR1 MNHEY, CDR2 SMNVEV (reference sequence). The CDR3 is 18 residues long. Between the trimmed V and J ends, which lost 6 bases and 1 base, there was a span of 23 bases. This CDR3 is CASRPPYGRDGGTDTQYF. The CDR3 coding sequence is TGTGCCAGCAGACCCCCGTACGGGCGGGACGGGGGCACAGATACGCAGTATTTT.

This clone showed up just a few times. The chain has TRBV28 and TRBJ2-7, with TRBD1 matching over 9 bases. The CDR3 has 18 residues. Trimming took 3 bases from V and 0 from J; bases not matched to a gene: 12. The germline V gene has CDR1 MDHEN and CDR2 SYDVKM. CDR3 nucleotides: TGTGCCAGCAGTTTCATAGGTTCTTGGGACAGGGACTCCTACGAGCAGTACTTC. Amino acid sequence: CASSFIGSWDRDSYEQYF.

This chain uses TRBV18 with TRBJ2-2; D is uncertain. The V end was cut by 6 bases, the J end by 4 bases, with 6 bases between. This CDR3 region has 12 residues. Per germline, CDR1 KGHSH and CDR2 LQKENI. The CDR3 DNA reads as TGTGCCAGCTCCGAAGCCACCGGGGAGCTGTTTTTT. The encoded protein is CASSEATGELFF.

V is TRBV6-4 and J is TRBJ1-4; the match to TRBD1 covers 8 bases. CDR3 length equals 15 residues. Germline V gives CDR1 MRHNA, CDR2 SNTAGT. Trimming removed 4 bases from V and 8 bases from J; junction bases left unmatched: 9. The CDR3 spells CASSVPYRDREKLFF. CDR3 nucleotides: TGTGCCAGCAGTGTTCCATACAGGGACAGGGAAAAACTGTTTTTT.

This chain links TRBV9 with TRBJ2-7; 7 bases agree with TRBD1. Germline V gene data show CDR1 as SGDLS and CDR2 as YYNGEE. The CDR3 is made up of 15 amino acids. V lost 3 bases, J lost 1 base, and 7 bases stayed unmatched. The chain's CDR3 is CASSGPDRRSYEQYF. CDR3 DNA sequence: TGTGCCAGCAGCGGCCCGGACAGGCGTTCCTACGAGCAGTACTTC. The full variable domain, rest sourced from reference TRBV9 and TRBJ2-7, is DSGVTQTPKHLITATGQRVTLRCSPRSGDLSVYWYQQSLDQGLQFLIQYYNGEERAKGNILERFSAQQFPDLHSELNLSSLELGDSALYFCASSGPDRRSYEQYFGPGTRLTVT.

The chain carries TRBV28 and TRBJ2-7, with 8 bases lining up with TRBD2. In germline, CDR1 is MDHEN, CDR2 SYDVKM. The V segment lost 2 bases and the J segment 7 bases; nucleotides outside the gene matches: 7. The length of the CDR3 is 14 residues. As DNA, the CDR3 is TGTGCCAGCAGTTTAGAGGCCCGACTAGCGGAGCAGTACTTC. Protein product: CASSLEARLAEQYF.

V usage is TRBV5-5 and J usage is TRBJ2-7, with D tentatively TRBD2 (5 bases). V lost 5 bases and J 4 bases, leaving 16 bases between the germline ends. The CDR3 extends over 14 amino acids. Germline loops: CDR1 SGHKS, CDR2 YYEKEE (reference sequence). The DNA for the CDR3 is TGTGCCAGCAGTGAGGACTCGACTTTATACGAGCAGTACTTC. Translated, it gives CASSEDSTLYEQYF.

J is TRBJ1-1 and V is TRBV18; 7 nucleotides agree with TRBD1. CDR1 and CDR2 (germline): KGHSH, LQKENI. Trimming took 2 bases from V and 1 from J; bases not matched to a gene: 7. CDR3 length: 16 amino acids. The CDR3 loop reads CASSPTGQARNTEAFF. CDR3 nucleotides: TGTGCCAGCTCACCAACAGGACAGGCGAGGAACACTGAAGCTTTCTTT.

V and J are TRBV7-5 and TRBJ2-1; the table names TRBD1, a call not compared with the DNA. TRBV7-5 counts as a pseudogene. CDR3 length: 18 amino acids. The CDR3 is CVRQITPRAVSSYNEQFF. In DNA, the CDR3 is TGTGTCAGACAAATCACCCCCAGGGCGGTTAGCTCCTACAATGAGCAGTTCTTC.

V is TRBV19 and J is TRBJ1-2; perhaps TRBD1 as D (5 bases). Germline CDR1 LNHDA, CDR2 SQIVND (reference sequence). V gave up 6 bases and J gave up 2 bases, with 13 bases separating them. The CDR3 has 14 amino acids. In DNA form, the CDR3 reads TGTGCCAGTAGATTGGGGGGGACGAACTATGGCTACACCTTC. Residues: CASRLGGTNYGYTF.

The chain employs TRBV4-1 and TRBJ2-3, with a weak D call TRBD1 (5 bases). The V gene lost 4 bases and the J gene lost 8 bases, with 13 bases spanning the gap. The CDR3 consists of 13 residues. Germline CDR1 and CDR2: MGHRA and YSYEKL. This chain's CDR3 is CASSPQGWPTQYF. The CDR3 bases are TGCGCCAGCAGCCCGCAGGGATGGCCTACGCAGTATTTT.

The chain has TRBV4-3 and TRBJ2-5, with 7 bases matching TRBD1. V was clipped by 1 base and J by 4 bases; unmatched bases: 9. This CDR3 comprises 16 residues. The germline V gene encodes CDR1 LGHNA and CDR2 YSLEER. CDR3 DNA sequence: TGCGCCAGCAGCCAAGGGGCAGGGGGTGAGGCAGAGACCCAGTACTTC. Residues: CASSQGAGGEAETQYF.

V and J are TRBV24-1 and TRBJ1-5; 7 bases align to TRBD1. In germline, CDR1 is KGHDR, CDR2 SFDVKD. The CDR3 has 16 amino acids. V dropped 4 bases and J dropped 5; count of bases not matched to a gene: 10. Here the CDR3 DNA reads TGTGCCACCAGTGACAAGACCGACAGGGTAGATCAGCCCCAGCATTTT. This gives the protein CATSDKTDRVDQPQHF.

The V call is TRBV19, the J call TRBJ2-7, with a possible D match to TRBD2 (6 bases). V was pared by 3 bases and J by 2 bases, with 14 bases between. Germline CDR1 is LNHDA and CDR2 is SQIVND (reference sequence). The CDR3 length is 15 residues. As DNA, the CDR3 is TGTGCCAGTAGTATCAGTTCTTGGGGGGCCTACGAGCAGTACTTC. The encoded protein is CASSISSWGAYEQYF.

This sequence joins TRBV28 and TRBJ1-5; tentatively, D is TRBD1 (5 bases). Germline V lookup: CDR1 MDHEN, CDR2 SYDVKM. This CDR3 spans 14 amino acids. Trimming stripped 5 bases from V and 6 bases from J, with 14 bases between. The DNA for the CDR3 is TGTGCCAGCAGTATACCACAGGTCCGTCAGCCCCAGCATTTT. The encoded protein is CASSIPQVRQPQHF.